The 7 T cell receptor beta chains reported below all come from one sample, sequenced in a study of CD8+ T cells in alopecia areata. Sequencing relied on a cDNA template that was reverse transcribed from extracted RNA. The table came from immunoSEQ multiplex PCR; TCRdb's copy has only in-frame clones and leaves some out. The repertoire holds roughly 120,000 clones, with approximately 59% as singletons. Indicated treatment: oral pan-JAK inhibitor, 5-10 mg twice daily. The sample was CD8+ T cells sorted from blood, taken at week 4, from a patient treated with tofacitinib. The receptors shown here come from a human donor with alopecia areata.

The gene calls are TRBV9 and TRBJ2-1; D not resolved. V was pared by 3 bases and J by 0 bases, with 13 bases between. CDR1 is SGDLS, CDR2 YYNGEE, per germline. The CDR3 extends over 16 amino acids. Here the CDR3 DNA reads TGTGCCAGCAGCGGTTCCAGTGGCGGCTCCTACAATGAGCAGTTCTTC. This encodes CASSGSSGGSYNEQFF.

The chain joins TRBV30 to TRBJ1-1; no clear D. The V end was cut by 0 bases, the J end by 0 bases, with 14 bases between. This CDR3 region has 16 residues. Germline CDR1 is GTSNPN and CDR2 is SVGIG (reference sequence). The CDR3 DNA reads as TGTGCCTGGAGTGTAAGTAGCATACTCATGAACACTGAAGCTTTCTTT. Translated, it gives CAWSVSSILMNTEAFF.

The gene calls are TRBV29-1 and TRBJ2-7; 11 bases match TRBD1. J was trimmed by 4 bases and V by 3 bases; bases with no gene match: 2. Germline V lookup: CDR1 SQVTM, CDR2 ANQGSEA. This CDR3 has 13 residues. CDR3 nucleotide sequence: TGCAGCGTTGAGGGACAGGGGGAGTACGAGCAGTACTTC. Translation gives CSVEGQGEYEQYF.

This clone occurred a few times. This chain uses TRBV7-2 with TRBJ1-4; D possibly corresponds to TRBD1 (6 bases). Trimming removed 1 base at V and 8 bases at J, with 17 bases between. Germline values: CDR1 SGHTA, CDR2 FQGNSA. This CDR3 has 16 amino acids. The CDR3 region is CASSLEVRGAGEKLFF. In DNA, the CDR3 is TGTGCCAGCAGCTTAGAAGTCAGGGGCGCCGGGGAAAAACTGTTTTTT.

This rearrangement joins TRBV30 to TRBJ2-1; possibly TRBD1 for D (6 bases). CDR1 is GTSNPN, CDR2 SVGIG, per germline (reference sequence). With 5 bases removed from V and 12 bases from J, the gap between germline ends came to 11 bases. This CDR3 comprises 10 residues. The CDR3 protein is CAWAQGWQFF. The CDR3 nucleotides are TGTGCCTGGGCGCAGGGGTGGCAGTTCTTC.

V and J are TRBV2 and TRBJ2-1; the match to TRBD2 covers 10 bases. The length of the CDR3 is 16 residues. The germline V gene has CDR1 SNHLY and CDR2 FYNNEI. The ends lost 7 bases at V and 2 bases at J; junction bases unmatched: 8. The CDR3 bases are TGTGCCAGCATCCTTAAAACTAGCGGGGCCTACAATGAGCAGTTCTTC. This encodes CASILKTSGAYNEQFF.

The sample holds a few counts of this clone. The chain combines TRBV7-9 with TRBJ2-5; 8 nucleotides line up with TRBD2. The V and J ends lost 5 bases and 1 base, in that order; junction bases with no gene match: 12. Germline lookup yields CDR1 SEHNR and CDR2 FQNEAQ (reference sequence). The CDR3 has 17 amino acids. The DNA of the CDR3 is TGTGCCAGCAGCACGGTGACTAGCGCCACCCTCCAAGAGACCCAGTACTTC. It codes for CASSTVTSATLQETQYF.